The 11 T cell receptor beta chains below all came from one sample that was sequenced in a study of T cell responses to AZD1222 COVID-19 vaccine. Only in-frame clones appear in the TCRdb table, and some are missing; sequencing was by immunoSEQ multiplex PCR. Seen here are roughly 140,000 clones, more than 90% observed once, and the top ten hold more than 1.3%. The sequencing used peripheral blood, collected 28 days after the second AZD1222 dose. The source of these receptors is an adult who received the AZD1222 COVID-19 vaccine.

The chain uses TRBV10-1 and TRBJ1-5; no clear D. Germline loops: CDR1 WNHNN, CDR2 SYGVQD (reference sequence). Trimming took off 3 bases at V and 7 bases at J, with 10 bases between the two ends. This CDR3 comprises 13 residues. The DNA of the CDR3 is TGCGCCAGCAGTGAATCTTTTCTACAGCCCCAGCATTTT. Translated, it gives CASSESFLQPQHF.

The sample holds a few counts of this clone. The chain recombines TRBV2 with TRBJ2-7; perhaps TRBD2 as D (5 bases). Trimming removed 2 bases at V and 0 bases at J, with 11 bases between. The length of the CDR3 is 15 residues. CDR1 is SNHLY and CDR2 is FYNNEI in the germline V gene. In DNA, the CDR3 is TGTGCCAGCAGTGAATGGAGCGGTGGCTCCTACGAGCAGTACTTC. This encodes CASSEWSGGSYEQYF.

This rearrangement joins TRBV6-5 to TRBJ2-7; 9 nucleotides line up with TRBD2. The CDR3 runs 13 residues. Looked up from germline, CDR1 is MNHEY and CDR2 is SVGAGI. J gave up 4 bases and V 6 bases, and 4 bases lay outside the gene matches. The CDR3: CASRGTSRYEQYF. CDR3 nucleotide sequence: TGTGCCAGCAGGGGGACTAGCCGATACGAGCAGTACTTC.

V and J are TRBV18 and TRBJ2-1; D is unresolved. V was clipped by 3 bases and J by 5 bases, with 17 bases between them. This CDR3 comprises 16 residues. CDR1 is KGHSH and CDR2 is LQKENI in the germline V gene. The CDR3 loop reads CASSPDGRSINNEQFF. In DNA form, the CDR3 reads TGTGCCAGCTCACCTGACGGACGGAGTATTAACAATGAGCAGTTCTTC.

The genes are TRBV28 and TRBJ1-1; D gene ambiguous. The CDR3 contains 16 residues. The V end was cut by 3 bases, the J end by 2 bases, with 16 bases between. In germline, CDR1 is MDHEN, CDR2 SYDVKM. CDR3 sequence: CASSFPAGGLNTEAFF. DNA for the CDR3: TGTGCCAGCAGTTTCCCGGCGGGTGGGTTAAACACTGAAGCTTTCTTT. Variable domain in full (rest from reference TRBV28 and TRBJ1-1): DVKVTQSSRYLVKRTGEKVFLECVQDMDHENMFWYRQDPGLGLRLIYFSYDVKMKEKGDIPEGYSVSREKKERFSLILESASTNQTSMYLCASSFPAGGLNTEAFFGQGTRLTVV.

This chain uses TRBV2 with TRBJ2-5; 7 bases agree with TRBD1. The J segment lost 3 bases and the V segment lost 6 bases, leaving 4 bases of the junction unmatched. The CDR3 is made up of 13 amino acids. Per germline, CDR1 SNHLY and CDR2 FYNNEI. This CDR3 reads CASREQGKETQYF. In nucleotides, the CDR3 is TGTGCCAGCAGAGAACAGGGGAAAGAGACCCAGTACTTC.

The chain couples TRBV19 to TRBJ2-2, with TRBD1 matching 8 bases. Trimming cost V 7 bases and J 6 bases; bases outside gene matches: 13. This CDR3 contains 16 residues. From germline, CDR1 is LNHDA and CDR2 SQIVND (reference sequence). The DNA for the CDR3 is TGTGCCAGTACTGAGGGGCAGGGGGCTTTCTCCGGGGAGCTGTTTTTT. It encodes CASTEGQGAFSGELFF.

V and J are TRBV27 and TRBJ2-7; D possibly corresponds to TRBD1 (7 bases). Trimming pared 7 bases from V and 4 bases from J, leaving 20 bases between. This CDR3 contains 15 residues. From germline, CDR1 is MNHEY and CDR2 SMNVEV (reference sequence). The CDR3 loop is CASKEGASGPYEQYF. The CDR3 nucleotides read TGTGCCAGCAAGGAGGGGGCCTCAGGGCCGTACGAGCAGTACTTC.

This clone has a single count. The chain joins TRBV7-8 to TRBJ1-2; D is uncertain. V lost 1 base to trimming and J lost 2 bases, with 8 bases between them. This CDR3 is 14 amino acids long. Germline V gene data show CDR1 as SGHVS and CDR2 as FQNEAQ. As DNA, the CDR3 is TGTGCCAGCAGCTTAGATTCGGTAAACTATGGCTACACCTTC. Its translation is CASSLDSVNYGYTF.

The chain has TRBV7-2 and TRBJ2-7; D unresolved. This CDR3 is 13 amino acids long. Per germline, CDR1 SGHTA and CDR2 FQGNSA. Trimming cost V 5 bases and J 3 bases, with 11 bases left between them. The CDR3 sequence is CASSPSSVYEQYF. The CDR3 DNA follows: TGTGCCAGCAGCCCTTCCAGTGTCTACGAGCAGTACTTC.

In this sample, this clone turned up once. The CDR3 protein is CASSSGGTPNEKLFF. The CDR3, as DNA: TGTGCCAGCAGCTCAGGGGGGACCCCTAATGAAAAACTGTTTTTT. The chain has TRBV28 and TRBJ1-4, with 7 bases identical to TRBD1. Germline CDR1 MDHEN, CDR2 SYDVKM. This CDR3 is built from 15 residues. J gave up 3 bases and V 6 bases, and 7 bases lay outside the gene matches.